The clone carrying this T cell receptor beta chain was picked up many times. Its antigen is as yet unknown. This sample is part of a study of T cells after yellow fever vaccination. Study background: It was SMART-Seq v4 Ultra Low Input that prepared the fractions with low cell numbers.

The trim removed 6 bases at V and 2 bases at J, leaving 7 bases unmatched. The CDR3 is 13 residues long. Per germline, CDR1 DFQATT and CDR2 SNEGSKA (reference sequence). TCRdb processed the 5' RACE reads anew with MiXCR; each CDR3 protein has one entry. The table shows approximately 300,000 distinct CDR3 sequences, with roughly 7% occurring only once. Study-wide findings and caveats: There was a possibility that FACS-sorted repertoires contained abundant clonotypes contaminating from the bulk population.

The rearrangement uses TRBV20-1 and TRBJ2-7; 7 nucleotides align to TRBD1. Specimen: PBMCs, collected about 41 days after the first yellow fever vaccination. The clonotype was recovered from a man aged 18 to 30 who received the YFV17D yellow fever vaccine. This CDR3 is CSATGTVTYEQYF. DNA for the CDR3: TGCAGTGCCACCGGGACAGTAACCTACGAGCAGTACTTC.